This T cell receptor beta chain was captured in a study of PD-1 blockade in classical Hodgkin lymphoma. Time point given: newly diagnosed, previously untreated cHL patient sample. Trimming shortened V by 9 bases and J by 0 bases, and 14 bases separated the two germline ends. The CDR3 has 14 residues. The germline CDR1 and CDR2 sequences are LNHDA and SQIVND (reference sequence). Generated by immunoSEQ multiplex PCR, the TCRdb table keeps only in-frame clones and is missing some. Of 20,000 to 25,000 clones listed, 94% are singletons. Specimen: peripheral blood mononuclear cells (PBMCs). This sequence joins TRBV19 and TRBJ2-5; no firm D call. This receptor was obtained from a human donor with classical Hodgkin lymphoma. CDR3 in DNA: TGTGCCAGCGCCGATGGTGGTTACCAAGAGACCCAGTACTTC. It codes for CASADGGYQETQYF.